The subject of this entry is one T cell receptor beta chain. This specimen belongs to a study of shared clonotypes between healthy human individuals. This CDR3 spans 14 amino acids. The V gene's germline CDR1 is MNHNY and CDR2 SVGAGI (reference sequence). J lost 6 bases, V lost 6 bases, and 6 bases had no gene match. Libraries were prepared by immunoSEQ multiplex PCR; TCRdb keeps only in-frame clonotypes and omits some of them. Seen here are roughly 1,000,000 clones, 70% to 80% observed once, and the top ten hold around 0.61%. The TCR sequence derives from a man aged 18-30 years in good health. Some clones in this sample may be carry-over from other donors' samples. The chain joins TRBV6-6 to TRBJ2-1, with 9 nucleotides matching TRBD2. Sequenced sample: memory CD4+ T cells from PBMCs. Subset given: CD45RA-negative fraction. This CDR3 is CASSLAGPSNEQFF. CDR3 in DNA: TGTGCCAGCAGCCTAGCGGGGCCCAGCAATGAGCAGTTCTTC.